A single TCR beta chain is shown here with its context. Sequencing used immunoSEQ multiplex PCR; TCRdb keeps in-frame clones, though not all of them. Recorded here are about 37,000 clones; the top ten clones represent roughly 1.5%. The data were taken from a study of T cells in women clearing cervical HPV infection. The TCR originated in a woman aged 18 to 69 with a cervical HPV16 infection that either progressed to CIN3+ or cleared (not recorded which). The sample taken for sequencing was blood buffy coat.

This CDR3 reads CAWSVGYEQYF. The CDR3 DNA, read in part, is TGTGCCTGGAGTGTAGGGTACGAG. The chain is built from TRBV30 and TRBJ2-7; D call uncertain. Read data end 3 residues before the CDR3 end; the end is taken from the germline J gene. V was cut by 0 bases and J by 4 bases, with 4 bases left in between. The CDR3 spans 11 residues. Germline CDR1 is GTSNPN and CDR2 is SVGIG (reference sequence).